Each of the 25 T cell receptor beta chains below was sequenced from the same sample in a study of T-cell reconstitution after alpha-beta-depleted transplantation in children. TCRbeta library construction was performed incorporating unique molecular identifiers. TCRdb reanalysed the PCR reads using MiXCR and keeps one entry per CDR3 protein. This table holds about 500,000 distinct CDR3 sequences, about 30% found once. The source material was PBMCs from the stem cell graft donor, sampled from the stem cell graft. These receptors originate from a human donor who donated a stem cell graft to a child with aplastic anemia.

This clonotype has only a few counts. The chain combines TRBV29-1 with TRBJ1-2; D call uncertain. The V and J ends lost 3 bases and 4 bases respectively, with 9 bases between them. CDR1 is SQVTM and CDR2 is ANQGSEA in the germline V gene. The CDR3 runs 12 residues. The CDR3 nucleotides read TGCAGCGTTGATGGCAGCACCTATGGCTACACCTTC. Encoded protein: CSVDGSTYGYTF.

The J gene is TRBJ2-7, the V gene TRBV5-5, with D possibly matching TRBD2 (5 bases). From germline, CDR1 is SGHKS and CDR2 YYEKEE (reference sequence). This CDR3 is 15 amino acids long. V gave up 0 bases and J gave up 2 bases, with 12 bases separating them. CDR3 protein: CASSLAAGVTYEQYF. DNA for the CDR3: TGTGCCAGCAGCTTGGCGGCGGGTGTGACCTACGAGCAGTACTTC. The full variable domain, with the rest looked up from reference TRBV5-5 and TRBJ2-7, is DAGVTQSPTHLIKTRGQQVTLRCSPISGHKSVSWYQQVLGQGPQFIFQYYEKEERGRGNFPDRFSARQFPNYSSELNVNALLLGDSALYLCASSLAAGVTYEQYFGPGTRLTVT.

Comments on this clonotype: A read error may account for a junction end that differs from germline. The V gene is TRBV20-1, the J gene TRBJ2-7, with 10 bases matching TRBD1. Looked up from germline, CDR1 is DFQATT and CDR2 is SNEGSKA (reference sequence). The CDR3 covers 14 residues. The CDR3 bases are TGCAGTGTCTTACCCGGGACAGGGGCCTATGAGCAGTACTTC. This encodes CSVLPGTGAYEQYF.

This clonotype was counted a few times. The rearrangement joins TRBV11-3 to TRBJ2-1, with 8 bases matching TRBD1. Germline V lookup: CDR1 SGHNT, CDR2 YENEEA. The length of the CDR3 is 16 residues. Trimming removed 1 base from V and 2 bases from J; junction bases left unmatched: 4. The CDR3 bases are TGTGCCAGCAGCTTAGGTTCACAGGGGGCCTACAATGAGCAGTTCTTC. It specifies CASSLGSQGAYNEQFF.

This clonotype appeared a few times. This rearrangement joins TRBV11-2 to TRBJ2-5; D is undetermined. In germline, CDR1 is SGHAT, CDR2 FQNNGV. The V and J ends lost 6 bases and 3 bases respectively, with 11 bases between them. CDR3 size: 13 residues. CDR3 nucleotide sequence: TGTGCCAGCAGGCGTGGGAACGAAGAGACCCAGTACTTC. This gives the protein CASRRGNEETQYF.

This clonotype was detected only a few times. In DNA form, the CDR3 reads TGTGCCACCGCTCCCTCGACTAGCGAGATCTCTGGGGCCAACGTCCTGACTTTC. Its protein product is CATAPSTSEISGANVLTF. The chain is built from TRBV6-2 or TRBV6-3 and TRBJ2-6, with 8 bases aligning to TRBD2. Germline CDR1 reads MNHEY; CDR2 reads SVGEGT. This CDR3 region has 18 residues. After removal of 10 bases from V and 0 bases from J, the junction contained 14 bases not matched to a gene.

This sequence joins TRBV28 and TRBJ1-4; 7 bases fit TRBD1. The CDR3 sequence is 14 residues long. Trimming removed 5 bases from V and 6 bases from J; junction bases left unmatched: 6. Per the germline V gene, CDR1 is MDHEN and CDR2 is SYDVKM. This chain's CDR3 is CASSPGTAHEKLFF. The CDR3 DNA follows: TGTGCCAGCAGTCCCGGGACAGCCCATGAAAAACTGTTTTTT.

This clonotype was found a few times. The rearrangement links TRBV7-9 to TRBJ2-7; tentative D call: TRBD1 (5 bases). CDR3 length: 15 amino acids. The germline gives CDR1 SEHNR, CDR2 FQNEAQ (reference sequence). The V gene lost 3 bases and the J gene lost 0 bases, with 12 bases spanning the gap. The CDR3 sequence is CASSLTDSLSYEQYF. CDR3 in DNA: TGTGCCAGCAGCTTGACAGACAGTCTCTCCTACGAGCAGTACTTC.

This clonotype has just a few counts. This chain joins TRBV20-1 and TRBJ2-7, with TRBD2 matching 9 bases. In germline, CDR1 is DFQATT, CDR2 SNEGSKA (reference sequence). J gave up 3 bases and V 6 bases, and 9 bases lay outside the gene matches. The CDR3 loop spans 14 amino acids. The CDR3 spells CSATLAGWGYEQYF. For the CDR3, the DNA is TGCAGTGCCACACTAGCGGGTTGGGGCTACGAGCAGTACTTC.

The rearrangement links TRBV6-1 to TRBJ1-6; no reliable D call. The CDR3 contains 16 residues. Looked up from germline, CDR1 is MNHNS and CDR2 is SASEGT. Trimming took 6 bases from V and 7 from J, leaving 19 bases between them. The CDR3 DNA reads TGTGCCAGCAGCCCCATTTCAGGACTATCGAATTCACCCCTCCACTTT. Translated, it gives CASSPISGLSNSPLHF.

The V gene is TRBV7-8, the J gene TRBJ2-7; D is possibly TRBD1 (6 bases). The germline V and J ends were trimmed by 2 bases and 4 bases, with 24 bases remaining between them. CDR1 and CDR2 from the germline V gene are SGHVS and FQNEAQ. This CDR3 spans 18 amino acids. The CDR3 protein is CASSLSSLGQGYFYEQYV. CDR3 coding DNA: TGTGCCAGCAGCTTAAGTAGTCTGGGGCAGGGGTATTTTTACGAGCAGTACGTC.

The chain carries TRBV20-1 and TRBJ2-3; tentatively, D is TRBD1 (6 bases). The CDR3 extends over 17 amino acids. V was cut by 3 bases and J by 4 bases, with 23 bases left in between. Germline loops: CDR1 DFQATT, CDR2 SNEGSKA (reference sequence). As DNA, the CDR3 is TGCAGTGCTAGGCCCTATACCCCAGGGGTCCAGCCAGATACGCAGTATTTT. It specifies CSARPYTPGVQPDTQYF.

This clonotype was seen ten or more times. V gene TRBV20-1 combines with J gene TRBJ2-1, with 9 bases fitting TRBD2. This CDR3 is 13 amino acids long. In germline, CDR1 is DFQATT, CDR2 SNEGSKA (reference sequence). Trimming took 3 bases from V and 8 from J; bases not matched to a gene: 5. The CDR3 DNA follows: TGCAGTGCTAGTAGCGGGAGTCGGTATGAGCAGTTCTTC. Its translation is CSASSGSRYEQFF.

V and J are TRBV20-1 and TRBJ2-1; 8 bases are a match to TRBD2. Trimming at V came to 6 bases and at J to 8 bases, leaving 9 bases not matched to a gene. Germline V gene lookup returns CDR1 DFQATT and CDR2 SNEGSKA (reference sequence). The CDR3 runs 13 residues. In nucleotides, the CDR3 is TGCAGTGCGCTCGCTAGCGGGTACGATGAGCAGTTCTTC. This encodes CSALASGYDEQFF.

The chain joins TRBV5-4 to TRBJ2-7, with D perhaps TRBD2 (6 bases). V lost 2 bases, J lost 6 bases, and 12 bases lay in between. The CDR3 is 13 residues long. Germline loops: CDR1 SGHNT, CDR2 YYREEE (reference sequence). DNA for the CDR3: TGTGCCAGCAGCTTTCGGGAGTGGGGCGAGCAGTACTTC. Translated: CASSFREWGEQYF.

Only a few counts were recorded for this clonotype. This chain links TRBV20-1 with TRBJ2-2; 7 nucleotides match TRBD1. The CDR3 covers 16 residues. CDR1 is DFQATT, CDR2 SNEGSKA, per germline (reference sequence). J was trimmed by 5 bases and V by 0 bases; bases with no gene match: 9. Here the CDR3 reads CSARDQVAGGTGELFF. The CDR3, as DNA: TGCAGTGCTAGAGATCAGGTGGCAGGGGGAACCGGGGAGCTGTTTTTT.

The chain combines TRBV4-2 with TRBJ1-2; D gene uncertain. Germline-derived CDR1 and CDR2 are LGHNA and YNFKEQ. The CDR3 has 16 amino acids. The germline V and J ends were trimmed by 0 bases and 4 bases, with 15 bases remaining between them. The CDR3 bases are TGTGCCAGCAGCCAAGAGATTACAGAGGCGGGCTATGGCTACACCTTC. Translated, it gives CASSQEITEAGYGYTF.

This clonotype appeared a few times. The chain links TRBV28 to TRBJ2-1; 9 bases line up with TRBD2. The length of the CDR3 is 20 residues. Germline V CDR1 and CDR2: MDHEN, SYDVKM. V lost 6 bases and J lost 1; bases outside the gene matches: 19. CDR3 loop: CASSRTRGTAGLASYNEQFF. The CDR3 coding sequence is TGTGCCAGCAGCCGCACGCGGGGGACAGCCGGACTAGCGTCCTACAATGAGCAGTTCTTC.

The V and J genes are TRBV6-2 or TRBV6-3 and TRBJ2-7; TRBD2 matches 13 bases. Germline V gene lookup returns CDR1 MNHEY and CDR2 SVGEGT. The CDR3 sequence is 15 residues long. The ends lost 4 bases at V and 9 bases at J; junction bases unmatched: 9. CDR3 nucleotide sequence: TGTGCCAGCAGTTCACCCGGGACTAGCGGGAAGTGGCAGTACTTC. It translates to CASSSPGTSGKWQYF.

The chain recombines TRBV6-1 with TRBJ2-1; 12 bases agree with TRBD2. Per germline, CDR1 MNHNS and CDR2 SASEGT. The trim removed 2 bases at V and 0 bases at J, leaving 8 bases unmatched. The CDR3 loop spans 19 amino acids. The CDR3 region is CASSELAGGPDGSYNEQFF. The CDR3 nucleotides are TGTGCCAGCAGTGAACTAGCGGGAGGGCCTGACGGCTCCTACAATGAGCAGTTCTTC.

This clonotype was observed at least ten times. The chain recombines TRBV20-1 with TRBJ2-1, with unresolved D. Trimming took 7 bases from V and 0 from J, leaving 10 bases between them. Germline V gene lookup returns CDR1 DFQATT and CDR2 SNEGSKA (reference sequence). The CDR3 is made up of 13 amino acids. CDR3 amino acids: CSGSYSSYNEQFF. The CDR3 DNA sequence: TGCAGTGGATCGTATAGCTCCTACAATGAGCAGTTCTTC.

This clonotype was seen only a few times. This chain links TRBV6-2 or TRBV6-3 with TRBJ2-1, with 7 positions matching TRBD2. V shed 0 bases, J shed 7 bases, and the junction held 12 bases outside the gene matches. There are 17 residues in the CDR3. Per germline, CDR1 MNHEY and CDR2 SVGEGT. The CDR3: CASSYSNSGGAENEQFF. The CDR3, as DNA: TGTGCCAGCAGTTACTCAAATTCGGGGGGAGCGGAAAATGAGCAGTTCTTC.

This rearrangement joins TRBV7-2 to TRBJ2-1; TRBD1 matches 8 bases. The CDR3 extends over 15 amino acids. Germline CDR1 is SGHTA and CDR2 is FQGNSA. Losses at the gene ends were 6 bases for V and 15 bases for J; bases not matched to a gene: 19. The CDR3 is CASRKRGPTGDGLFF. The CDR3 coding sequence is TGTGCCAGCAGGAAAAGAGGACCGACAGGGGATGGACTGTTCTTC. The entire variable domain, with the rest obtained from reference TRBV7-2 and TRBJ2-1, is as follows: GAGVSQSPSNKVTEKGKDVELRCDPISGHTALYWYRQSLGQGLEFLIYFQGNSAPDKSGLPSDRFSAERTGGSVSTLTIQRTQQEDSAVYLCASRKRGPTGDGLFFGPGTRLTVL.

J is TRBJ2-1 and V is TRBV11-2; maybe TRBD2 (6 bases). V lost 6 bases to trimming and J lost 0 bases, with 15 bases between them. There are 16 residues in the CDR3. Germline V gene data show CDR1 as SGHAT and CDR2 as FQNNGV. CDR3 region: CASSQKTRSSYNEQFF. The CDR3 bases are TGTGCCAGCAGTCAAAAGACTAGAAGCTCCTACAATGAGCAGTTCTTC.

This chain links TRBV29-1 with TRBJ1-1; D might be TRBD1 (5 bases). CDR1 and CDR2 (germline): SQVTM, ANQGSEA. The CDR3 sequence is 13 residues long. This chain's CDR3 is CRGARAQNTEAFF. CDR3 nucleotides: TGCAGGGGAGCCAGGGCGCAGAACACTGAAGCTTTCTTT.